This T cell receptor (beta chain) was identified during a study of regulatory T cells in long-lasting Graves disease. The sample holds many counts of this clonotype. The V end was cut by 6 bases, the J end by 6 bases, with 17 bases between. This CDR3 comprises 14 residues. Germline assignment: CDR1 SNHLY and CDR2 FYNNEI. Specified time point: newly diagnosed GD, antithyroid drugs for less than 3 months. Construction of the TCR library relied on RNA isolated from PBMCs. Researchers made TCR beta libraries by using iRepertoire HTBI primers and running Arm-PCR on CDR3 regions. MiXCR, applied by TCRdb to the multiplex PCR reads, yields one record per CDR3 protein. The sample lists a few hundred thousand distinct CDR3 sequences; approximately 12% were seen once. These same records also appear under a second study, on T cells in Graves' hyperthyroidism and ophthalmopathy. Per that study: Stable disease denoted Graves' hyperthyroidism without ophthalmopathy progression within 18 months.

The sequencing here drew on peripheral blood mononuclear cells (PBMCs), taken at new diagnosis, from a patient treated with antithyroid drugs. The rearrangement uses TRBV2 and TRBJ1-1, with D unresolved. The origin of this receptor is a woman younger than 30 with Graves disease. This chain's CDR3 is CASSQGGVGPEAFF. The DNA of the CDR3 is TGTGCCAGCAGCCAAGGCGGTGTGGGCCCTGAAGCTTTCTTT.